This entry lists 27 T cell receptor beta chains sequenced from one sample in a study of breast tumors, draining lymph nodes, adjacent tissues. TCRdb re-derived calls from the multiplex PCR reads in MiXCR, one entry per CDR3 protein. The sample holds under 85,000 distinct CDR3 sequences, approximately 19% seen once. Samples came from axillary lymph nodes draining the breast cancer. Specimen: axillary lymph node tissue. These receptors originate from a female donor with breast cancer. Some clones in this sample may be carry-over from other donors' samples.

In regard to this clonotype: The CDR3 carries no conserved terminal phenylalanine or tryptophan, so it likely arises from a read error. This chain connects TRBV6-6 to TRBJ2-7; 12 bases line up with TRBD2. Trimming removed 0 bases from V and 1 base from J; junction bases left unmatched: 19. The CDR3 runs to 22 residues. Germline V gives CDR1 MNHNY, CDR2 SVGAGI (reference sequence). The CDR3 loop is CASSYSLVRTSGRPNSSYEQYS. CDR3 DNA sequence: TGTGCCAGCAGTTACTCGCTGGTACGTACTAGCGGGAGGCCTAACTCGTCCTACGAGCAGTACTCC.

This clonotype was recorded many times. The chain recombines TRBV6-5 with TRBJ2-1; 10 positions match TRBD2. Per the germline V gene, CDR1 is MNHEY and CDR2 is SVGAGI. The CDR3 covers 16 residues. Trimming took 5 bases from V and 5 from J; bases not matched to a gene: 9. CDR3 loop: CASSPLLAGTHNEQFF. In DNA, the CDR3 is TGTGCCAGCAGTCCCCTACTAGCGGGAACACACAATGAGCAGTTCTTC.

This clonotype was seen repeatedly, ten times or more. The genes are TRBV7-2 and TRBJ2-7, with TRBD2 as a possible D gene (6 bases). CDR3 length: 15 amino acids. The ends were cut back, 2 bases at V and 2 bases at J, with 13 bases in the middle. CDR1 and CDR2 (germline): SGHTA, FQGNSA. CDR3 bases: TGTGCCAGCAGCTTATCGGAGGGAGCTACCTACGAGCAGTACTTC. The encoded protein is CASSLSEGATYEQYF.

This clonotype was seen many times. This rearrangement joins TRBV9 to TRBJ2-3; 15 bases match TRBD2. The CDR3 is made up of 18 amino acids. Germline V gene lookup returns CDR1 SGDLS and CDR2 YYNGEE. V gave up 3 bases and J gave up 2 bases; unmatched junction bases: 7. The CDR3 nucleotides read TGTGCCAGCAGCGCCCTGGGACTAGCGGGAGGCTCCACAGATACGCAGTATTTT. Encoded protein: CASSALGLAGGSTDTQYF.

Ten or more counts support this clonotype. The V and J genes are TRBV4-1 and TRBJ2-1; 10 positions match TRBD2. Germline V gene lookup returns CDR1 MGHRA and CDR2 YSYEKL. V shed 4 bases and J 6 bases; nucleotides not matched to a gene: 6. The CDR3 covers 15 residues. The CDR3 region has the DNA TGCGCCAGCAGCCGCCTAGCGGGGGTCCGCAATGAGCAGTTCTTC. Its translation: CASSRLAGVRNEQFF.

In regard to this clonotype: One end of the junction does not line up with germline, which may come from a read error. V usage is TRBV12-3 or TRBV12-4 and J usage is TRBJ1-4; unclear D gene. The CDR3 runs to 16 residues. The CDR3 region is CASSEFFETPNEILFF. In DNA form, the CDR3 reads TGTGCCAGCAGTGAATTTTTCGAGACACCTAATGAAATACTGTTCTTT.

The chain recombines TRBV18 with TRBJ2-1; unclear D gene. This CDR3 comprises 13 residues. Germline CDR1 and CDR2: KGHSH and LQKENI. V was cut by 7 bases and J by 4 bases, with 11 bases left in between. Written as DNA, the CDR3 is TGTGCCAGCTTAGGCCAGGCGTACAATGAGCAGTTCTTC. Its protein product is CASLGQAYNEQFF.

Turning to this clonotype: This may arise from a read error, as a much more abundant clone is one base away. The chain is built from TRBV6-1 and TRBJ2-2, with D perhaps TRBD1 or TRBD2 (5 bases each). Per germline, CDR1 MNHNS and CDR2 SASEGT. CDR3 length: 17 residues. CDR3 coding DNA: TGTGCCAGCAGTGAAAGGGGCCGGTTGGATAAAACCGGGGAGCGGTTTTTT. This codes for CASSERGRLDKTGERFF.

This clonotype was detected ten times or more. The chain recombines TRBV7-3 with TRBJ2-2; TRBD1 aligns across 9 bases. Germline V lookup: CDR1 SGHTA, CDR2 FQGTGA. This CDR3 region has 19 residues. Germline trimming cut 2 bases from V and 7 bases from J; bases unmatched to any gene: 17. The CDR3 sequence is CASSLYPLPGQGKNGELFF. The CDR3 DNA is TGTGCCAGCAGCTTATATCCCCTCCCGGGACAGGGCAAAAACGGGGAGCTGTTTTTT.

This clonotype appeared many times. The rearrangement joins TRBV20-1 to TRBJ2-1; 7 bases agree with TRBD2. V was clipped by 3 bases and J by 8 bases; unmatched bases: 22. The germline CDR1 and CDR2 sequences are DFQATT and SNEGSKA (reference sequence). The CDR3 totals 18 residues. CDR3 bases: TGCAGTGCTAGGCCTGCGGGAGTTTTCCCGACACACGGGGATGAGCAGTTCTTC. Translated, it gives CSARPAGVFPTHGDEQFF.

This clonotype was picked up many times. The chain joins TRBV10-2 to TRBJ2-2, with 13 bases lining up with TRBD2. The V gene end was trimmed by 6 bases and the J gene end by 7 bases; junction bases not matched to a gene: 8. The CDR3 has 16 amino acids. From germline, CDR1 is WSHSY and CDR2 SAAADI. CDR3 protein: CASSQRLAGGGGELFF. The CDR3 DNA reads as TGCGCCAGCAGCCAGCGACTAGCGGGAGGTGGCGGGGAGCTGTTTTTT.

This clonotype was recorded at least ten times. The chain links TRBV9 to TRBJ2-2; no definite D call. The CDR3 runs 12 residues. Germline V CDR1 and CDR2: SGDLS, YYNGEE. Trimming pared 6 bases from V and 4 bases from J, leaving 7 bases between. The CDR3 sequence is CASNTGTGELFF. For the CDR3, the DNA is TGTGCCAGCAACACTGGCACCGGGGAGCTGTTTTTT.

The chain uses TRBV27 and TRBJ1-3, with 9 bases aligning to TRBD1. This CDR3 contains 15 residues. Germline values: CDR1 MNHEY, CDR2 SMNVEV (reference sequence). J was trimmed by 4 bases and V by 2 bases; bases with no gene match: 3. DNA for the CDR3: TGTGCCAGCAGTTTACGCGGGACAGGGGGAAACACCATATATTTT. Protein sequence: CASSLRGTGGNTIYF.

The sample holds many counts of this clonotype. The gene calls are TRBV5-8 and TRBJ1-3; 7 nucleotides align to TRBD1. CDR1 and CDR2 from the germline V gene are SGHTS and YDEGEE. The CDR3 is 16 amino acids. V shed 4 bases and J 2 bases; nucleotides not matched to a gene: 9. In DNA form, the CDR3 reads TGTGCCAGCAGCATGGGACAGCTTGCAGCTGGAAACACCATATATTTT. Translating it yields CASSMGQLAAGNTIYF.

The count of this clonotype is one. DNA for the CDR3: TGTGCCAGTAGTGACGGGACTAGCGGGAGGGCGGCCAAAAACATTCAGTACTTC. The encoded protein is CASSDGTSGRAAKNIQYF. The V gene is TRBV19, the J gene TRBJ2-4, with 16 bases fitting TRBD2. The germline V gene has CDR1 LNHDA and CDR2 SQIVND (reference sequence). V lost 5 bases and J lost 1; bases outside the gene matches: 5. CDR3 length: 18 amino acids.

This clonotype was counted ten times or more. This chain links TRBV20-1 with TRBJ1-2; 8 bases match TRBD1. Germline CDR1 DFQATT, CDR2 SNEGSKA (reference sequence). The CDR3 is 15 residues long. Trimming removed 1 base from V and 4 bases from J; junction bases left unmatched: 8. CDR3 sequence reads: CSARVAGTGTYGYTF. CDR3 bases: TGCAGTGCTAGAGTCGCCGGGACAGGAACCTATGGCTACACCTTC.

In its sample, this clonotype was seen once. The rearrangement links TRBV28 to TRBJ2-3, with 9 positions matching TRBD2. In germline, CDR1 is MDHEN, CDR2 SYDVKM. CDR3 size: 15 residues. The ends lost 5 bases at V and 6 bases at J; junction bases unmatched: 9. The CDR3 reads CASSPSGALTDTQYF. The CDR3 DNA is TGTGCCAGCAGTCCTAGCGGGGCTCTCACGGATACGCAGTATTTT.

As for this clonotype: This sequence may be a read error, since a much larger clone differs from it by one base. This CDR3 fails to terminate in the conserved phenylalanine or tryptophan, so it likely reflects a read error. J is TRBJ1-5 and V is TRBV2; perhaps TRBD1 as D (6 bases). Germline CDR1 SNHLY, CDR2 FYNNEI. The CDR3 runs 14 residues. V lost 4 bases to trimming and J lost 7 bases, with 14 bases between them. The CDR3: CASSVGGQAQPQHV. For the CDR3, the DNA is TGTGCCAGCAGTGTAGGGGGTCAGGCGCAGCCCCAGCATGTT.

This clonotype was observed at least ten times. The chain carries TRBV20-1 and TRBJ2-7, with 9 bases identical to TRBD2. Germline V CDR1 and CDR2: DFQATT, SNEGSKA (reference sequence). This CDR3 is built from 15 residues. Unmatched junction bases numbered 14, after V lost 3 bases and J lost 8 bases. As DNA, the CDR3 is TGCAGTGCTAGCAGCTGGGCGGGAGGGCCTAGGAAGCAGTACTTC. It codes for CSASSWAGGPRKQYF.

This clonotype was detected a few times. This rearrangement joins TRBV28 to TRBJ1-2; D remains ambiguous. V shed 7 bases and J shed 2 bases, with 8 bases lying between them. Per germline, CDR1 MDHEN and CDR2 SYDVKM. This CDR3 spans 12 amino acids. CDR3 nucleotide sequence: TGTGCCAGCAAGGCGACCAACTATGGCTACACCTTC. Its protein is CASKATNYGYTF.

This clonotype has ten or more counts. The rearrangement links TRBV7-9 to TRBJ2-7, with TRBD2 identical over 7 bases. J was trimmed by 7 bases and V by 5 bases; bases with no gene match: 17. This CDR3 has 16 amino acids. Germline V CDR1 and CDR2: SEHNR, FQNEAQ (reference sequence). This chain's CDR3 is CASSPTGLVRLGEQYF. DNA of the CDR3: TGTGCCAGCAGCCCCACCGGACTAGTCCGCCTGGGAGAGCAGTACTTC.

This clonotype was seen many times. The chain has TRBV19 and TRBJ2-1, with a tentative D call TRBD2 (5 bases). Per the germline V gene, CDR1 is LNHDA and CDR2 is SQIVND (reference sequence). The ends were cut back, 9 bases at V and 3 bases at J, with 15 bases in the middle. This CDR3 contains 14 residues. CDR3: CASSSGANYNEQFF. The CDR3 nucleotides are TGTGCCAGCTCGAGCGGAGCGAACTACAATGAGCAGTTCTTC.

With regard to this clonotype: This may come from a read error, since a much larger clone is one base off. CDR3 protein: CASRDRQGASSYNEQSF. Here the CDR3 DNA reads TGTGCCAGCAGGGATAGACAGGGGGCGAGCTCCTACAATGAGCAGTCCTTC. The genes are TRBV12-3 or TRBV12-4 and TRBJ2-1, with 10 nucleotides matching TRBD1. This CDR3 spans 17 amino acids.

The sample holds many counts of this clonotype. The J gene is TRBJ2-7, the V gene TRBV4-1; maybe TRBD1 (6 bases). Germline lookup yields CDR1 MGHRA and CDR2 YSYEKL. Trimming removed 1 base from V and 3 bases from J, with 10 bases in between. The CDR3 length is 14 residues. The CDR3 sequence: CASSQGAGVYEQYF. The CDR3 coding sequence is TGCGCCAGCAGCCAAGGTGCAGGGGTCTACGAGCAGTACTTC.

This clonotype was observed once. The rearrangement links TRBV2 to TRBJ1-2; 10 bases are shared with TRBD1. The ends lost 5 bases at V and 4 bases at J; junction bases unmatched: 10. Per the germline V gene, CDR1 is SNHLY and CDR2 is FYNNEI. This CDR3 has 16 amino acids. The CDR3 loop is CASSRDRGDVGYGYTF. The CDR3, as DNA: TGTGCCAGCAGTCGGGACAGGGGCGACGTTGGCTATGGCTACACCTTC.

This clonotype was found many times. This chain uses TRBV6-1 with TRBJ1-6; D not certain. The V gene's germline CDR1 is MNHNS and CDR2 SASEGT. V lost 6 bases and J 8 bases, leaving 11 bases between the germline ends. The CDR3 has 13 residues. The CDR3 sequence: CASRRSGDSPLHF. The DNA of the CDR3 is TGTGCCAGCAGGAGATCGGGCGATTCACCCCTCCACTTT.

This clonotype was counted ten times or more. The V and J genes are TRBV7-2 and TRBJ2-7; D may be TRBD1 (5 bases). Trimming left V 1 base short and J 4 bases short, with 14 bases between. Germline lookup yields CDR1 SGHTA and CDR2 FQGNSA. The CDR3 totals 15 residues. This CDR3 reads CASSLGQGGLYEQYF. In nucleotides, the CDR3 is TGTGCCAGCAGCTTAGGTCAGGGTGGCTTATACGAGCAGTACTTC.